A selection of T cell receptor beta chains follows, all from one sample in a study of cytomegalovirus exposure and HLA in healthy donors. The table came from immunoSEQ multiplex PCR; TCRdb's copy has only in-frame clones and leaves some out. Of around 100,000 clones listed, approximately 85% are singletons. The sample was PBMCs. These receptors were taken from a man aged 25 to 45 in good health and CMV-seronegative. CDR3s include the opening cysteine and the closing phenylalanine or tryptophan. The D gene is left open where the match is weak. Clone size is not always given. Where it is, it says once, few, many or a class for expanded clones.

>TRBJ2-1|TRBD2|.|TRBV4-1
TGCGCCAGCAGCCAAACTTCATCTAGCGGGAGGGTCATTTCCTACAATGAGCAGTTCTTC
CASSQTSSSGRVISYNEQFF
>TRBJ2-7|.|.|TRBV18
TGTGCCAGCTCACTCGTGGGTAAGGGGTCAGACGAGCAGTACTTC
CASSLVGKGSDEQYF
>TRBJ1-2|.|.|TRBV20-1
TGCAGTGGAGAGGCTAACTATGGCTACACCTTC
CSGEANYGYTF
>TRBJ1-5|.|.|TRBV30
TGTGCCTGGAGTGTAGGGGCTCCGAATCAGCCCCAGCATTTT
CAWSVGAPNQPQHF
>TRBJ2-4|.|.|TRBV14
TGTGCCAGCAGCCACCCGATGCCCTTAAGAAGGGGCCGCGCGGCCAAAAACATTCAGTACTTC
CASSHPMPLRRGRAAKNIQYF
>TRBJ2-1|TRBD2|.|TRBV7-6
TGTGCCAGCAGTCCAATCACAGGTTGGGCAAGGGAGGGGCAGTTCTTC
CASSPITGWAREGQFF
>TRBJ2-7|TRBD2|.|TRBV28
TGTGCCAGCAGTTTACCCGGCGGGGGAGAGCAGTACTTC
CASSLPGGGEQYF
>TRBJ2-1|.|.|TRBV9
TGTGCCAGCAGCGTATACCTTAGCTCCTACAATGAGCAGTTCTTC
CASSVYLSSYNEQFF
>TRBJ2-3|.|once|TRBV29-1
TGCAGCGTTGCGGGGAGCACAGATACGCAGTATTTT
CSVAGSTDTQYF
>TRBJ1-1|TRBD1|.|TRBV19
TGTGCCAGTAGTATACAGGGGGCCACTGAAGCTTTCTTT
CASSIQGATEAFF
>TRBJ2-1|.|.|TRBV4-1
TGCGCCAGCAGCCAAGACCCAACGGGGTACAATGAGCAGTTCTTC
CASSQDPTGYNEQFF
>TRBJ2-7|TRBD2|.|TRBV28
TGTGCCAGTATAGGGACTACAGCCTACGAGCAGTACTTC
CASIGTTAYEQYF
>TRBJ2-2|.|once|TRBV29-1
TGCAGCGCCGGCGACAGGGAGGCCGGGGAGCTGTTTTTT
CSAGDREAGELFF
>TRBJ2-7|.|.|TRBV7-3
TGTGCCAGCAGCTTAAATTCGGGAGACGCGTGGGACGAGCAGTACTTC
CASSLNSGDAWDEQYF
>TRBJ2-2|.|.|TRBV5-6
TGTGCCAGCAGCCTGGTTGCAGGTGGAACCGGGGAGCTGTTTTTT
CASSLVAGGTGELFF
>TRBJ1-1|.|.|TRBV18
TGTGCCAGCCCTGGGGACCCGGGCGGAGGGATTATCTGGAACACTGAAGCTTTCTTT
CASPGDPGGGIIWNTEAFF
>TRBJ1-2|.|.|TRBV28
TGTGCCAGCAGTTTATGGACAGGACATTTAGGCTACACCTTC
CASSLWTGHLGYTF
>TRBJ1-4|.|medium-sized|TRBV10-1
TGCGCCAGCAGTTTCCCGGACAGAATCCGAAGGCCTGAGAATGAAAAACTGTTTTTT
CASSFPDRIRRPENEKLFF
>TRBJ2-4|TRBD2|.|TRBV9
TGTGCCAGCAGCGGAGCGGGGGGCCTGAAAAACATTCAGTACTTC
CASSGAGGLKNIQYF
>TRBJ2-7|TRBD2|.|TRBV6-1
TGTGCCAGCAGTTTAGGGACTAGCGGAACCTACGAGCAGTACTTC
CASSLGTSGTYEQYF
>TRBJ2-7|.|.|TRBV9
TGTGCCAGCAGCTCCAACCCTGCAGGTTTATACTACGAGCAGTACTTC
CASSSNPAGLYYEQYF
>TRBJ2-1|TRBD1|.|TRBV15
TGTGCCACCAGAGTGGACAGGGAGCGACATGAGCAGTTCTTC
CATRVDRERHEQFF
>TRBJ1-5|.|.|TRBV5-1
TGCGCCAGCAGCTTGACAGGCTATAGCAATCAGCCCCAGCATTTT
CASSLTGYSNQPQHF
>TRBJ1-6|TRBD1|.|TRBV27
TGTGCCAGCAGTTTTAGGCAGGGGGGTTCACCCCTCCACTTT
CASSFRQGGSPLHF
>TRBJ1-5|.|.|TRBV10-1
TGCGCCAGCAGTAAGGGCAGGAGCGAGGAGGGCTCCAGTTGGGGTTGCAATCAGCCCCAGCATTTT
CASSKGRSEEGSSWGCNQPQHF
>TRBJ1-5|.|few|TRBV6-1
TGTGCCAGCATGCAGGGTTATCAGCCCCAGCATTTT
CASMQGYQPQHF
>TRBJ2-2|.|.|TRBV30
TGTGCCTCCACCAGCGACACCGGGGAGCTGTTTTTT
CASTSDTGELFF
>TRBJ2-1|TRBD1|.|TRBV2
TGTGCCAGCAATTCAGGGGGCGCTTCTTACAATGAGCAGTTCTTC
CASNSGGASYNEQFF
>TRBJ2-5|.|.|TRBV2
TGTGCCAGCAGTCGGGAGCGGCAAGAGACCCAGTACTTC
CASSRERQETQYF
>TRBJ1-1|.|.|TRBV6-6
TGTGCCAGCAACGCACAGAAGAACACTGAAGCTTTCTTT
CASNAQKNTEAFF
>TRBJ2-7|.|.|TRBV6-5
TGTGCCAGCAGCCCAAGGGGGGGAGTCGAGCAGTACTTC
CASSPRGGVEQYF
>TRBJ2-5|.|.|TRBV7-8
TGTGCCAGCAGCGTAACAGGGGGGGCAGAGACCCAGTACTTC
CASSVTGGAETQYF
>TRBJ2-7|.|.|TRBV5-1
TGCGCCAGCAGCTTGGCCAACAGCCTTCCCTACGAGCAGTACTTC
CASSLANSLPYEQYF
>TRBJ2-2|.|.|TRBV29-1
TGCAGCGTTGAAGGGGGGGTTCACGGGGAGCTGTTTTTT
CSVEGGVHGELFF
>TRBJ2-7|.|.|TRBV6-6
TGTGCCAGCAGTTACTTAAGAGCGGGCGAGCAGTACTTC
CASSYLRAGEQYF
>TRBJ1-1|.|.|TRBV2
TGTGCCAGCAGTGAATTTCCCCGGAACACTGAAGCTTTCTTT
CASSEFPRNTEAFF
>TRBJ2-1|.|.|TRBV4-2
TGTGCCAGCAGCCAAGAGGTCCGACTAGGTTCCTACAATGAGCAGTTCTTC
CASSQEVRLGSYNEQFF
>TRBJ2-7|TRBD1|.|TRBV5-1
TGCGCCAGCAGCTTGCCAGGGGGTCACGGGGAGCAGTACTTC
CASSLPGGHGEQYF
>TRBJ2-3|.|.|TRBV14
TGTGCCAGCAGCCATGTCTACAGAAACAGCACAGATACGCAGTATTTT
CASSHVYRNSTDTQYF
>TRBJ1-1|.|.|TRBV6-5
TGTGCCAGCAGTTACCGCAGGGCAGTAAGTACTGAAGCTTTCTTT
CASSYRRAVSTEAFF
>TRBJ2-1|TRBD2|once|TRBV4-2
TGTGCCAGCAGCCAAGAGGGGGGGTGGAATGAGCAGTTCTTC
CASSQEGGWNEQFF
>TRBJ1-2|TRBD1|.|TRBV27
TGTGCCAGCAGTGTCTCCAGGGGGTTGAACTATGGCTACACCTTC
CASSVSRGLNYGYTF
>TRBJ1-3|.|.|TRBV19
TGTGCCAGCGCTCCAGGCACCTCTGGAAACACCATATATTTT
CASAPGTSGNTIYF
>TRBJ2-1|.|.|TRBV7-2
TGTGCCAGCAGCTTAGGGTCCAGGCAGCTGACCTACAATGAGCAGTTCTTC
CASSLGSRQLTYNEQFF
>TRBJ2-2|TRBD1|.|TRBV7-9
TGTGCCAGCAGACCAAACCCGGGACAGTTCCCCCCCGGGGAGCTGTTTTTT
CASRPNPGQFPPGELFF
>TRBJ2-7|.|.|TRBV20-1
TGCAGTGCTACTACGGGACAAGAGCAGTACTTC
CSATTGQEQYF
>TRBJ1-2|.|once|TRBV19
TGTGCCAGTAGTATTGAGGGTCCTGATGGCTACACCTTC
CASSIEGPDGYTF
>TRBJ1-6|.|.|TRBV2
TGTGCCAGCAGTGTGGGTACGGGACACTCACCCCTCCACTTT
CASSVGTGHSPLHF
>TRBJ1-5|TRBD1|few|TRBV10-3
TGTGCCATCAGTGTAGGACAGGGGACAAATCAGCCCCAGCATTTT
CAISVGQGTNQPQHF
>TRBJ2-5|TRBD2|.|TRBV29-1
TGCAGCGTTGAACCTAGCGGGAGTATAGAGACCCAGTACTTC
CSVEPSGSIETQYF
>TRBJ1-1|.|.|TRBV2
TGTGCCAGCAGTGGGGTAGCGGGGGCATACACTGAAGCTTTCTTT
CASSGVAGAYTEAFF
>TRBJ2-7|.|.|TRBV30
TGTGCCTGGAGTAAATGGGGCTCCCACGAGCAGTACTTC
CAWSKWGSHEQYF